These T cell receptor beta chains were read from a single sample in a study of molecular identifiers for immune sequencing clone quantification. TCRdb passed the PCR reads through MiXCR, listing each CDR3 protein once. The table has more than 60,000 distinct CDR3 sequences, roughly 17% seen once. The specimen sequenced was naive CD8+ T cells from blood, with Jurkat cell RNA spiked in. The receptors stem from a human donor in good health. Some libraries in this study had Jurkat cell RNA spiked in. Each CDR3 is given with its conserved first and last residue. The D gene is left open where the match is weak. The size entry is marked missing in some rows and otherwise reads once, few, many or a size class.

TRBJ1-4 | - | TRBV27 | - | CASRPGGAFEKLFF | TGTGCCAGCAGGCCGGGGGGGGCGTTTGAAAAACTGTTTTTT
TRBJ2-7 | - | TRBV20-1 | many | CSAAGDTAYEQYF | TGCAGTGCTGCGGGGGACACCGCCTACGAGCAGTACTTC
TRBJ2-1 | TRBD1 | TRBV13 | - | CASRSTGTGRVGEQFF | TGTGCCAGCAGGTCCACCGGGACAGGGAGGGTGGGTGAGCAGTTCTTC
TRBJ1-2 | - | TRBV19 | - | CASIPPQGGCTF | TGTGCCAGTATCCCCCCCCAAGGCGGCTGCACCTTC
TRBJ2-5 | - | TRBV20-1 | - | CSASDRTGEQETQYF | TGCAGTGCAAGCGACCGGACCGGGGAGCAAGAGACCCAGTACTTC
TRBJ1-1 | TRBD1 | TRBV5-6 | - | CASSLDSTGGLTEAFF | TGTGCCAGCAGCTTGGATTCAACAGGGGGCTTAACTGAAGCTTTCTTT
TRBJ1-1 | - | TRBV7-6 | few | CASSLAPGQNTEAFF | TGTGCCAGCAGCTTAGCCCCAGGTCAGAACACTGAAGCTTTCTTT
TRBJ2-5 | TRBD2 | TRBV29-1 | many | CSVEVAGVEETQYF | TGCAGCGTTGAAGTGGCGGGAGTTGAGGAGACCCAGTACTTC
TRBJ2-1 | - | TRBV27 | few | CASSYWGAREQFF | TGTGCCAGCAGTTATTGGGGAGCCCGTGAGCAGTTCTTC
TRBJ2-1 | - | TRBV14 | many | CASSPGLPSLNEQFF | TGTGCCAGCAGCCCCGGACTGCCGTCCCTCAATGAGCAGTTCTTC
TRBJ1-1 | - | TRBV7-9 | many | CASSLDLIGANTEAFF | TGTGCCAGCAGCTTAGATTTAATTGGAGCAAACACTGAAGCTTTCTTT
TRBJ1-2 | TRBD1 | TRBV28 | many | CASSFSKRTGSFSGYGYTF | TGTGCCAGCAGTTTCTCGAAAAGGACAGGGAGTTTTAGTGGCTATGGCTACACCTTC
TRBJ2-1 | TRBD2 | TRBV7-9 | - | CASSSPSLAGVGDEQSF | TGTGCCAGCAGCTCTCCCTCATTAGCGGGGGTGGGGGATGAGCAGTCCTTC
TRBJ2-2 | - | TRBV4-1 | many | CASSQVRGTTGELFF | TGCGCCAGCAGCCAAGTTAGAGGGACCACCGGGGAGCTGTTTTTT
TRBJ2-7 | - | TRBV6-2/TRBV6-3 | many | CASAGGSRYYEQYF | TGTGCCAGCGCCGGGGGTAGTAGATACTACGAGCAGTACTTC
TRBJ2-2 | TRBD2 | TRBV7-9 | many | CASSRLPWDSGRANTGELFF | TGTGCCAGCAGCCGACTGCCATGGGATTCCGGGAGGGCTAACACCGGGGAGCTGTTTTTT
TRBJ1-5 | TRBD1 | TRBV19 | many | CASSIDGTGHYQPQHF | TGTGCCAGTAGTATAGATGGGACAGGGCACTATCAGCCCCAGCATTTT
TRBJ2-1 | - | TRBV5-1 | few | CASSFLTSYNEQFF | TGCGCCAGCAGCTTCCTGACTAGTTACAATGAGCAGTTCTTC
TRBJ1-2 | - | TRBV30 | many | CAWRQTDANYGYTF | TGTGCCTGGAGGCAAACAGATGCTAACTATGGCTACACCTTC
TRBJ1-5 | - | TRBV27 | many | CASSFRGNQPQHF | TGTGCCAGCAGTTTTAGGGGTAATCAGCCCCAGCATTTT
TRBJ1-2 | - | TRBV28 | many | CASSLQGLYSYGYTF | TGTGCCAGCAGTTTGCAGGGATTGTACAGCTATGGCTACACCTTC
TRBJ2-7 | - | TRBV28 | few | CASSHRLGFAHGQYF | TGTGCCAGCAGTCACAGACTGGGATTCGCCCACGGGCAGTACTTC
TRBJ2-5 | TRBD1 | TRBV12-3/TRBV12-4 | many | CASSHAVLGQGLSETQYF | TGTGCCAGCAGCCACGCCGTTTTGGGACAGGGGCTTTCGGAGACCCAGTACTTC
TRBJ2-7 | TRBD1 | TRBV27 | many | CASSTQGVVYEQYF | TGTGCCAGCAGTACACAGGGGGTCGTGTACGAGCAGTACTTC
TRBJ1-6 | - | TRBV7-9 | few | CATSSWDSSSYNSPLHF | TGTGCCACCAGCTCCTGGGATTCCAGCTCCTATAATTCACCCCTCCACTTT
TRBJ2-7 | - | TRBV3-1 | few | CASSQASEAYEQYF | TGTGCCAGCAGCCAAGCCAGCGAGGCCTACGAGCAGTACTTC
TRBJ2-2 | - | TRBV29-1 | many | CSVQGTGELFF | TGCAGCGTTCAGGGGACCGGGGAGCTGTTTTTT
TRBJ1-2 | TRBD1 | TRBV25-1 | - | CASSETGGYGYTF | TGTGCCAGCAGTGAGACAGGGGGCTATGGCTACACCTTC
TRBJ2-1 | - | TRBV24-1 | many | CATSDLLEQFF | TGTGCCACCAGTGATTTGCTTGAGCAGTTCTTC
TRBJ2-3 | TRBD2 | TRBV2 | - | CASSGTSGLTDTQYF | TGTGCCAGCAGCGGGACTAGCGGACTCACAGATACGCAGTATTTT
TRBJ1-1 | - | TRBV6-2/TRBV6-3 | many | CASSYSRVYAEAFF | TGTGCCAGCAGTTATTCCAGGGTCTACGCTGAAGCTTTCTTT
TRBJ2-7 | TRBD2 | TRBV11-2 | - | CASSLLAGVGEQYF | TGTGCCAGCAGCCTACTAGCGGGAGTAGGGGAGCAGTACTTC
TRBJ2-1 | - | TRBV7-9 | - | CASSSGYEQFF | TGTGCCAGCAGCTCGGGGTATGAGCAGTTCTTC
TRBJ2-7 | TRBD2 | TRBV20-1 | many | CSARSTSGAGYEQYF | TGCAGTGCTAGATCCACCAGCGGGGCGGGTTACGAGCAGTACTTC
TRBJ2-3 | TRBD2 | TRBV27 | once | CASSLLAELGDTRYF | TGTGCCAGCAGTTTACTAGCGGAGCTGGGGGATACGCGGTATTTT
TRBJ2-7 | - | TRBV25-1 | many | CASGWDEQYF | TGTGCCAGCGGCTGGGACGAGCAGTACTTC
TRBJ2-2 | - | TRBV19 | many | CASSWTENTGELFF | TGTGCCAGTAGTTGGACAGAAAACACCGGGGAGCTGTTTTTT
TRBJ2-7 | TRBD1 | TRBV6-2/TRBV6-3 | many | CASSLHRGLISEQYF | TGTGCCAGCAGTTTGCACAGGGGGCTGATCAGCGAGCAGTACTTC
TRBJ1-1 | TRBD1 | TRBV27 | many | CASRKGQPNTEAFF | TGTGCCAGCAGAAAGGGACAGCCGAACACTGAAGCTTTCTTT
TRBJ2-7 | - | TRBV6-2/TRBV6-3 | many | CASNSNLGLSPYEQYF | TGTGCCAGCAATTCAAACTTGGGACTGAGCCCCTACGAGCAGTACTTC